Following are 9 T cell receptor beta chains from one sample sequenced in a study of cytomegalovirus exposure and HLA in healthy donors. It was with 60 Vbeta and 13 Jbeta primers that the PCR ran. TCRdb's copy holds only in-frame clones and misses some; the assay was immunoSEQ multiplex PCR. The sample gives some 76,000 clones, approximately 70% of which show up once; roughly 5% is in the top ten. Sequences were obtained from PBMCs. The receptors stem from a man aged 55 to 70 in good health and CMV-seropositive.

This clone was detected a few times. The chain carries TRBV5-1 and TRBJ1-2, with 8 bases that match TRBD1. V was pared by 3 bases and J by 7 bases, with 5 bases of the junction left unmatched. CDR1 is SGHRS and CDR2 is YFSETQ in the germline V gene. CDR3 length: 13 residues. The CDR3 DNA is TGCGCCAGCAGCTCACAGGGGGGCTCTGGCTACACCTTC. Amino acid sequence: CASSSQGGSGYTF.

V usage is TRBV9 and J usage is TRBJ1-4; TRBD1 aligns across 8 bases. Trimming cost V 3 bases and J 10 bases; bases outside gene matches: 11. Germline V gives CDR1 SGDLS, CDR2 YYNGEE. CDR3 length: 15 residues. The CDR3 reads CASSAQGAKGGKLFF. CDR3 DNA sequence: TGTGCCAGCAGCGCTCAGGGGGCGAAGGGTGGAAAACTGTTTTTT.

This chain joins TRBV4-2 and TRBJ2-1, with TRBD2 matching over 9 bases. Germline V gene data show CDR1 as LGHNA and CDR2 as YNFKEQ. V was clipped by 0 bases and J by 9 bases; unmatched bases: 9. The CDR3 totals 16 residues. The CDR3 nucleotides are TGTGCCAGCAGCCAAGAGGGGCGGGGGGGCCGGAGTGAGCAGTTCTTC. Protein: CASSQEGRGGRSEQFF.

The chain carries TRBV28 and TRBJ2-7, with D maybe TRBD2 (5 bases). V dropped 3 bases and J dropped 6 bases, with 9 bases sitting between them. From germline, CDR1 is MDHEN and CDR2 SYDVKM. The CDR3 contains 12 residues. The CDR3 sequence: CASSLFGGEQYF. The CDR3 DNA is TGTGCCAGCAGTTTGTTTGGAGGCGAGCAGTACTTC.

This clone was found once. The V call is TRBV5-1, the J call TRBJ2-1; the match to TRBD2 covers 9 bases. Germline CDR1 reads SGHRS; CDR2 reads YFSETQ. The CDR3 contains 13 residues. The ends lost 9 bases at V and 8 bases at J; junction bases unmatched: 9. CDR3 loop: CANRTSVGYEQFF. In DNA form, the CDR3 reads TGCGCCAACCGGACTAGCGTCGGCTATGAGCAGTTCTTC.

CDR3 residues: CASSYGRQGSTDTQYF. The CDR3 nucleotides read TGTGCCAGCAGTTACGGTCGGCAGGGTAGCACAGATACGCAGTATTTT. The chain employs TRBV6-5 and TRBJ2-3; D may be TRBD1 (5 bases). Trimming cost V 2 bases and J 0 bases, with 12 bases left between them. The CDR3 covers 16 residues. In germline, CDR1 is MNHEY, CDR2 SVGAGI.

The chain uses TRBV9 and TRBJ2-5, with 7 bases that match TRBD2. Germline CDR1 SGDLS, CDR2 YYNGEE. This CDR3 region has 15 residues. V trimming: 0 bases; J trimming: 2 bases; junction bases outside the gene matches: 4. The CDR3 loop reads CASSVGTRGQETQYF. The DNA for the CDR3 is TGTGCCAGCAGCGTAGGGACTAGGGGACAAGAGACCCAGTACTTC.

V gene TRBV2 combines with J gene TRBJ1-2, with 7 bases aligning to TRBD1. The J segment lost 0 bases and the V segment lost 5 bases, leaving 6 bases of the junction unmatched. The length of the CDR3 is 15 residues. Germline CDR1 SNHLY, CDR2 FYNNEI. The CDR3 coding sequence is TGTGCCAGCAGTTATACCGGGACAGCTAACTATGGCTACACCTTC. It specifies CASSYTGTANYGYTF.

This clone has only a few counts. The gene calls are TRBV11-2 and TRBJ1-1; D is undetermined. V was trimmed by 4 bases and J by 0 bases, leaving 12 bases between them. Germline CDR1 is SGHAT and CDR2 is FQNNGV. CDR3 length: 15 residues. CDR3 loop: CASSYGNSMNTEAFF. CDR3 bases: TGTGCCAGCAGCTACGGGAACAGTATGAACACTGAAGCTTTCTTT.